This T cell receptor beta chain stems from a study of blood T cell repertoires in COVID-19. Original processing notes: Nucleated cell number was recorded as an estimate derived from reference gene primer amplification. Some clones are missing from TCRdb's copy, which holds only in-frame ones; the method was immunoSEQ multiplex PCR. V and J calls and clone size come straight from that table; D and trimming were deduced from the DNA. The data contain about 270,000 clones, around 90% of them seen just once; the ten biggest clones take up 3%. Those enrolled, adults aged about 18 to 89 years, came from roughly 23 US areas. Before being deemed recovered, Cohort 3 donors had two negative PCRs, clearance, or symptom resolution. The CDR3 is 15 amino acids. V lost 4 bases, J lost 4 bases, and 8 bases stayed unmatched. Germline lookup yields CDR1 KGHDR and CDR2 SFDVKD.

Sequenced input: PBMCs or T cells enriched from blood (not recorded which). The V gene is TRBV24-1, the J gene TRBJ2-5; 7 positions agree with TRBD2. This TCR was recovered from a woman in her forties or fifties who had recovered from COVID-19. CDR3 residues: CATSDPRASGETQYF. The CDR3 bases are TGTGCCACCAGTGACCCACGGGCTAGCGGAGAGACCCAGTACTTC.